This is a list of T cell receptor beta chains from one sample in a study of cytomegalovirus exposure and HLA in healthy donors. This table comes from immunoSEQ multiplex PCR, and its TCRdb copy is limited to in-frame clones, with some not included. The table includes a few hundred thousand clones, roughly four fifths detected once. The sequenced sample consisted of PBMCs. These receptors originate from a girl aged 2 to 10 in good health and CMV-seronegative. Both conserved end residues are part of each CDR3. The D gene is left open where the match is weak. Not all rows give a size; the values are once, few, many and, for expanded clones, a class.

J gene,V gene,clone size,D gene,CDR3 protein,CDR3 DNA
TRBJ1-5,TRBV5-1,.,.,CASRLQTGDDQPQHF,TGCGCCAGCAGACTCCAGACAGGAGACGATCAGCCCCAGCATTTT
TRBJ1-2,TRBV6-5,.,.,CASKTVYGYTF,TGTGCCAGCAAAACAGTGTATGGCTACACCTTC
TRBJ1-1,TRBV6-6,few,.,CASTGGASAFF,TGTGCCAGCACCGGGGGGGCTAGTGCTTTCTTT
TRBJ2-1,TRBV6-1,once,.,CASTTHGDRNNEQFF,TGTGCCAGCACAACCCACGGGGATAGAAACAATGAGCAGTTCTTC
TRBJ2-2,TRBV30,.,.,CAWSFPPAENTGELFF,TGTGCCTGGAGTTTTCCCCCTGCGGAGAACACCGGGGAGCTGTTTTTT
TRBJ2-7,TRBV4-1,.,TRBD1,CASSQERTGPYEQYF,TGCGCCAGCAGCCAAGAGAGGACAGGGCCCTACGAGCAGTACTTC
TRBJ1-2,TRBV2,.,.,CASSEPDKGYTF,TGTGCCAGCAGTGAACCGGACAAAGGCTACACCTTC
TRBJ1-1,TRBV5-1,.,TRBD1,CASSWTGSSEAFF,TGCGCCAGCAGCTGGACAGGGTCAAGCGAAGCTTTCTTT
TRBJ1-5,TRBV7-9,.,.,CASSLPGVGQPQHF,TGTGCCAGCAGCTTACCGGGAGTTGGTCAGCCCCAGCATTTT
TRBJ2-1,TRBV27,.,.,CASSPETRREHNEQFF,TGTGCCAGCAGTCCAGAGACTAGAAGGGAGCACAATGAGCAGTTCTTC
TRBJ2-1,TRBV5-4,.,TRBD1,CASSSQGATYNEQFF,TGTGCCAGCAGCTCGCAGGGGGCGACCTACAATGAGCAGTTCTTC
TRBJ1-2,TRBV9,once,.,CASSEPLDISEGYGYTF,TGTGCCAGCAGCGAGCCTTTGGACATCTCGGAGGGCTATGGCTACACCTTC
TRBJ2-1,TRBV7-8,.,TRBD2,CASSTLTSGSRNEQFF,TGTGCCAGCAGCACCTTGACTAGCGGGAGCCGTAATGAGCAGTTCTTC
TRBJ2-5,TRBV4-1,.,TRBD2,CASSPTSGETQYF,TGCGCCAGCAGCCCGACTAGCGGAGAGACCCAGTACTTC
TRBJ1-2,TRBV6-5,few,.,CASRPGSNYGYTF,TGTGCCAGCAGGCCGGGGTCAAACTATGGCTACACCTTC
TRBJ1-2,TRBV19,.,TRBD1,CASSIFPDRGDGYTF,TGTGCCAGTAGTATATTCCCGGACAGGGGTGATGGCTACACCTTC
TRBJ2-3,TRBV10-3,.,.,CATSWGADTQYF,TGTGCCACGAGCTGGGGGGCAGATACGCAGTATTTT
TRBJ1-2,TRBV7-9,.,.,CASSLEAGRGYTF,TGTGCCAGCAGCTTAGAGGCAGGGCGCGGCTACACCTTC
TRBJ1-2,TRBV7-8,once,TRBD1,CASIRGQGGSYGYTF,TGTGCCAGCATCAGAGGCCAGGGGGGCAGCTATGGCTACACCTTC
TRBJ2-5,TRBV7-2,.,TRBD2,CASSLAEGTSQTQYF,TGTGCCAGCAGCCTGGCAGAGGGGACTAGCCAGACCCAGTACTTC
TRBJ1-1,TRBV5-5,.,.,CASSLELRNTEAFF,TGTGCCAGCAGCTTGGAGCTACGGAACACTGAAGCTTTCTTT
TRBJ1-2,TRBV25-1,.,.,CASSSEGIHLYGYTF,TGTGCCAGCAGTTCGGAGGGGATCCACCTCTATGGCTACACCTTC
TRBJ2-3,TRBV7-6,.,TRBD2,CASSTSGGTDTQYF,TGTGCCAGCAGCACCAGCGGGGGCACAGATACGCAGTATTTT
TRBJ1-4,TRBV5-1,.,.,CASRSVGEVGEKLFF,TGCGCCAGCAGATCCGTAGGGGAGGTCGGTGAAAAACTGTTTTTT
TRBJ2-3,TRBV6-1,few,.,CASSRTSDTQYF,TGTGCCAGCAGTCGCACGAGCGATACGCAGTATTTT
TRBJ2-7,TRBV25-1,.,TRBD2,CASSALPGTSGTYEQYF,TGTGCCAGCAGTGCCCTCCCGGGGACTAGCGGCACCTACGAGCAGTACTTC
TRBJ1-6,TRBV6-1,once,TRBD1,CASSLTTGNNSPLHF,TGTGCCAGCAGTCTAACGACAGGGAATAATTCACCCCTCCACTTT
TRBJ1-3,TRBV18,.,.,CASSPPETGGGGNTIYF,TGTGCCAGCTCACCACCTGAGACGGGAGGCGGTGGAAACACCATATATTTT
TRBJ2-1,TRBV9,.,TRBD1,CASSPLGTENEQFF,TGTGCCAGCAGCCCTCTCGGGACAGAAAATGAGCAGTTCTTC
TRBJ2-7,TRBV5-1,.,.,CASKLWDRTSLDEQYF,TGCGCCAGCAAACTATGGGATCGGACTTCCCTCGACGAGCAGTACTTC
TRBJ1-1,TRBV6-1,.,.,CATTPINTEAFF,TGTGCCACCACCCCTATCAACACTGAAGCTTTCTTT
TRBJ1-5,TRBV6-5,.,.,CASSYLQGRQPQHF,TGTGCCAGCAGTTACCTCCAGGGGCGTCAGCCCCAGCATTTT
TRBJ1-1,TRBV5-6,.,.,CASSPQGTEAFF,TGTGCCAGCAGCCCTCAGGGAACTGAAGCTTTCTTT
TRBJ2-5,TRBV19,.,TRBD1,CASRSWDREQDSWGTQYF,TGTGCCAGTAGGAGCTGGGACAGGGAACAGGATTCTTGGGGGACCCAGTACTTC
TRBJ1-1,TRBV28,.,.,CASSFQMNTEAFF,TGTGCCAGCAGTTTCCAAATGAACACTGAAGCTTTCTTT
TRBJ2-3,TRBV27,.,TRBD2,CASSFGSGEGDTQYF,TGTGCCAGCAGTTTCGGTAGCGGGGAGGGAGATACGCAGTATTTT
TRBJ2-5,TRBV4-2,once,TRBD2,CASSQDLLLSSGRTETQYF,TGTGCCAGCAGCCAAGATCTTCTTCTTTCTAGCGGGAGGACAGAGACCCAGTACTTC
TRBJ1-5,TRBV6-7,.,.,CATPGKYSNQPQHF,TGTGCCACCCCAGGGAAATATAGCAATCAGCCCCAGCATTTT
TRBJ2-1,TRBV5-1,once,TRBD2,CASSREGFSSYNEQFF,TGCGCCAGCAGCAGGGAGGGTTTCAGCTCCTACAATGAGCAGTTCTTC
TRBJ1-5,TRBV27,.,.,CASSLYKADQPQHF,TGTGCCAGCAGTTTATATAAAGCCGATCAGCCCCAGCATTTT
TRBJ2-3,TRBV1,.,.,CTSSQGYPQQGARTDTQYF,TGCACCAGCAGCCAAGGATATCCGCAGCAGGGGGCGCGGACAGATACGCAGTATTTT
TRBJ2-3,TRBV5-1,few,.,CASSLAASEGDTQYF,TGCGCCAGCAGCTTGGCGGCTAGCGAGGGGGATACGCAGTATTTT
TRBJ1-1,TRBV6-1,.,.,CAASSEVRNTEAFF,TGTGCAGCGAGCTCCGAGGTGCGGAACACTGAAGCTTTCTTT
TRBJ2-7,TRBV25-1,.,TRBD1,CASTGQGYPYEQYF,TGTGCCAGCACGGGACAGGGGTATCCCTACGAGCAGTACTTC
TRBJ1-3,TRBV5-4,.,.,CASSLGIGSGNTIYF,TGTGCCAGCAGCTTGGGGATCGGGAGTGGAAACACCATATATTTT
TRBJ1-1,TRBV10-1,.,.,CASSDRGRTEAFF,TGCGCCAGCAGTGACAGGGGACGCACTGAAGCTTTCTTT
TRBJ1-4,TRBV30,.,.,CAWSPGGEYEKLFF,TGTGCCTGGAGTCCGGGGGGCGAATATGAAAAACTGTTTTTT
TRBJ2-1,TRBV10-3,few,TRBD1,CAISENRGRSYNEQFF,TGTGCCATCAGTGAAAACAGGGGGCGGTCCTACAATGAGCAGTTCTTC
TRBJ2-1,TRBV5-6,few,TRBD2,CASSLELAGGEQFF,TGTGCCAGCAGCTTGGAACTAGCGGGGGGCGAGCAGTTCTTC
TRBJ1-1,TRBV7-9,.,TRBD1,CASSLAGQGASEAFF,TGTGCCAGCAGCTTAGCGGGACAGGGGGCCTCTGAAGCTTTCTTT
TRBJ1-1,TRBV5-1,once,.,CASSSRGNTEAFF,TGCGCCAGCAGCAGCAGAGGGAACACTGAAGCTTTCTTT
TRBJ2-7,TRBV18,.,.,CASSPQDSSYEQYF,TGTGCCAGCTCACCACAAGACTCAAGCTACGAGCAGTACTTC
TRBJ1-1,TRBV2,.,.,CASSDQDTEAFF,TGTGCCAGCAGTGATCAGGACACTGAAGCTTTCTTT
TRBJ1-1,TRBV4-2,few,TRBD1,CASSSHRGGNTEAFF,TGTGCCAGCAGCTCCCACAGGGGGGGTAACACTGAAGCTTTCTTT
TRBJ2-5,TRBV5-4,.,.,CASSLGSGPYQETQYF,TGTGCCAGCAGCTTAGGGTCAGGGCCCTACCAAGAGACCCAGTACTTC
TRBJ1-6,TRBV15,.,TRBD1,CATSRGQGARGPLHF,TGTGCCACCAGCAGGGGACAGGGGGCACGGGGTCCCCTCCACTTT
TRBJ2-1,TRBV11-2,.,TRBD2,CASSLTSGNNEQFF,TGTGCCAGCAGCTTGACTAGCGGGAACAATGAGCAGTTCTTC